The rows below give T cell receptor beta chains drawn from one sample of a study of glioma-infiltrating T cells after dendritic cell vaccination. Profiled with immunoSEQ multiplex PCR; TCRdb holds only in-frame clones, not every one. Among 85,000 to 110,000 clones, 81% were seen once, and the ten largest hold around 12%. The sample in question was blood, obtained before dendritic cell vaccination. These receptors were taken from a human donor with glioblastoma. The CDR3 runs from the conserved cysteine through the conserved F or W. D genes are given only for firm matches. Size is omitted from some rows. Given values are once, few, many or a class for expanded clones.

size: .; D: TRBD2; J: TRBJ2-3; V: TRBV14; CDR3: CASSQVIRTSGPDTQYF; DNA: TGTGCCAGCAGCCAAGTCATTAGGACTAGCGGGCCGGATACGCAGTATTTT
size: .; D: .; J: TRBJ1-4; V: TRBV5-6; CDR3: CASSLVTATNEKLFF; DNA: TGTGCCAGCAGCTTGGTCACGGCAACTAATGAAAAACTGTTTTTT
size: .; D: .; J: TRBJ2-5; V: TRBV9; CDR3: CASSVVSGQETQYF; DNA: TGTGCCAGCAGCGTAGTCTCAGGACAAGAGACCCAGTACTTC
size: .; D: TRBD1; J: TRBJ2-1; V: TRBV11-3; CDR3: CASSFSQGALPAYNEQFF; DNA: TGTGCCAGCAGCTTCTCGCAGGGGGCCCTTCCCGCTTACAATGAGCAGTTCTTC
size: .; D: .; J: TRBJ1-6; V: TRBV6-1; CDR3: CASYWGRNSPLHF; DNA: TGTGCCAGCTATTGGGGCAGAAATTCACCCCTCCACTTT
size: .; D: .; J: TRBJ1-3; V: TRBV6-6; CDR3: CASSSPQGDPGNTIYF; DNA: TGTGCCAGCAGTTCACCACAGGGTGACCCTGGAAACACCATATATTTT
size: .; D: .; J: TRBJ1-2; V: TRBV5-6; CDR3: CASSLGGQNYGYTF; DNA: TGTGCCAGCAGCTTGGGGGGCCAGAACTATGGCTACACCTTC
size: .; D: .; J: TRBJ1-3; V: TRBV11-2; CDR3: CASSLWTDRNTIYF; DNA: TGTGCCAGCAGCCTCTGGACAGATCGAAACACCATATATTTT
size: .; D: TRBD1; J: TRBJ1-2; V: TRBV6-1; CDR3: CASSARDRGAPLYGYTF; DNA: TGTGCCAGCAGTGCCCGGGACAGGGGGGCGCCTCTCTATGGCTACACCTTC
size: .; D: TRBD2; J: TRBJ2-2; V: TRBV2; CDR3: CASSPELRIRGGSNTGELFF; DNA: TGTGCCAGCAGTCCCGAACTAAGAATTCGGGGGGGTTCGAACACCGGGGAGCTGTTTTTT
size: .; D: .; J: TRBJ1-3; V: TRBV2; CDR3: CASSGLRGAEGNTIYF; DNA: TGTGCCAGCAGCGGTCTTCGGGGGGCGGAGGGAAACACCATATATTTT
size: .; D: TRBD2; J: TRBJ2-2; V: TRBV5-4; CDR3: CASSPPGGIGELFF; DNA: TGTGCCAGCAGCCCCCCCGGGGGGATAGGGGAGCTGTTTTTT
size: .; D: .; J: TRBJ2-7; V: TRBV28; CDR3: CASSPQNYEQYF; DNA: TGTGCCAGCAGTCCCCAGAACTACGAGCAGTACTTC
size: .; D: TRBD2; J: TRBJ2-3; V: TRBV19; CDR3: CASRRGGGDTQYF; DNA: TGTGCCAGTAGGCGGGGGGGCGGAGATACGCAGTATTTT
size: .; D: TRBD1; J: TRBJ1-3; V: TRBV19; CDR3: CASRRLDRSGNTIYF; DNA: TGTGCCAGTAGACGACTGGACAGGTCGGGAAACACCATATATTTT
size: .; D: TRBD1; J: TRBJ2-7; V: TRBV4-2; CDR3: CASSQSRDSPDEQYF; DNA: TGTGCCAGCAGCCAGTCCCGGGACAGTCCAGATGAGCAGTACTTC
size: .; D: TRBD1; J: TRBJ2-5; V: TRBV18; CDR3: CASSPPGQLKTQYF; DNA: TGTGCCAGCTCACCCCCGGGACAGTTGAAGACCCAGTACTTC
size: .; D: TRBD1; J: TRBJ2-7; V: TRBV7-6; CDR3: CASSLAGTGRYEQYF; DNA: TGTGCCAGCAGCTTAGCCGGGACAGGGAGGTATGAGCAGTACTTC
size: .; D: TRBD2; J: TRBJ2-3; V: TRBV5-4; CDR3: CASSLISGGLFYF; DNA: TGTGCCAGCAGCTTGATTAGCGGGGGGCTTTTTTATTTT
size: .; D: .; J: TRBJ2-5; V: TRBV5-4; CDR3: CASSLGGGNQETQYF; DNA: TGTGCCAGCAGCCTGGGCGGCGGGAACCAAGAGACCCAGTACTTC
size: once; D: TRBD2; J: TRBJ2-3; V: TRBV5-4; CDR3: CASSQPGGAGTDTQYF; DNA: TGTGCCAGCAGCCAACCGGGGGGGGCCGGCACAGATACGCAGTATTTT
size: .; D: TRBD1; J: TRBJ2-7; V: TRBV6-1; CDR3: CASRDSRGPSYEQYF; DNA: TGTGCCAGCAGGGATTCGAGGGGGCCCTCCTACGAGCAGTACTTC
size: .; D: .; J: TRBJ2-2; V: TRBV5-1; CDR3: CASSPAAGELFF; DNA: TGCGCCAGCAGCCCCGCAGCCGGGGAGCTGTTTTTT
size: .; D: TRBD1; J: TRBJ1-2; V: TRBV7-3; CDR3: CASSPMGQGVLGYTF; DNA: TGTGCCAGCAGCCCCATGGGACAGGGGGTTCTTGGCTACACCTTC
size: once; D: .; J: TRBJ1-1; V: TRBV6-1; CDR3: CASRHNRVLEAFF; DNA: TGTGCCAGCAGACATAACAGGGTTCTCGAAGCTTTCTTT
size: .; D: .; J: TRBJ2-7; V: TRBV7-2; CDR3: CASSLGVSYEQYF; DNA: TGTGCCAGCAGCTTAGGAGTCTCCTACGAGCAGTACTTC
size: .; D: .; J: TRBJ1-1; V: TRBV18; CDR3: CASSLRVDTEAFF; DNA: TGTGCCAGCTCCCTCAGGGTGGACACTGAAGCTTTCTTT
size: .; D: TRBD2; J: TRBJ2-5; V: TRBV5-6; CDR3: CASSLGLAGGLGETQYF; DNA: TGTGCCAGCAGCTTGGGACTAGCGGGGGGATTGGGAGAGACCCAGTACTTC
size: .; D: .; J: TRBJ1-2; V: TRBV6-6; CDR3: CASTYQNRAGGYTF; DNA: TGTGCCAGCACCTACCAAAACAGGGCTGGTGGCTACACCTTC
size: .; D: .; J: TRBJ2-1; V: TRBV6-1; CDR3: CASSRTLVGQFF; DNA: TGTGCCAGCAGCAGGACACTCGTAGGGCAGTTCTTC
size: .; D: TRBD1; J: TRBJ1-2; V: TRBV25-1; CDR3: CASSSRTDRGNYGYTF; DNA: TGTGCCAGCAGTTCCCGAACCGACAGGGGAAACTATGGCTACACCTTC
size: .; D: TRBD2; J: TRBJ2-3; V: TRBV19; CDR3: CASSIALAGATDTQYF; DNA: TGTGCCAGTAGTATCGCCCTAGCGGGGGCCACAGATACGCAGTATTTT
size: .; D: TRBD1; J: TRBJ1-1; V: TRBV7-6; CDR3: CASSLRDRGEAFF; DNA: TGTGCCAGCAGCCTCCGGGACAGAGGTGAAGCTTTCTTT
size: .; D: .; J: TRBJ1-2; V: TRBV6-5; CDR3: CASSYSARVDYGYTF; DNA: TGTGCCAGCAGTTACTCGGCCAGGGTAGACTATGGCTACACCTTC
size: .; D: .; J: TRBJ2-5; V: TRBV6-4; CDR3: CASSRGQAGGTTQYF; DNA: TGTGCCAGCAGCAGGGGGCAAGCGGGGGGTACGACCCAGTACTTC
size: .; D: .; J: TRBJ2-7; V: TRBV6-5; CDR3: CASSYRSYEQYF; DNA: TGTGCCAGCAGTTACCGGTCCTACGAGCAGTACTTC
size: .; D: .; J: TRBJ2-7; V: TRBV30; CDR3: CAWSGGLQYEQYF; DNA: TGTGCCTGGAGTGGGGGACTCCAGTACGAGCAGTACTTC
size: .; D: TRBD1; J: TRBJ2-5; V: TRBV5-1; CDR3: CASSPTGQYVAQYF; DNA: TGCGCCAGCAGCCCTACGGGACAGTATGTGGCCCAGTACTTC
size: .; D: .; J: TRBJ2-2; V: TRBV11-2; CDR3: CASSTTPGTDTGELFF; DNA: TGTGCCAGCAGCACGACCCCGGGTACTGACACCGGGGAGCTGTTTTTT
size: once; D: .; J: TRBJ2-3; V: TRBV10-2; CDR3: CASFLAPSTDTQYF; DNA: TGCGCCAGCTTTCTAGCCCCCAGCACAGATACGCAGTATTTT
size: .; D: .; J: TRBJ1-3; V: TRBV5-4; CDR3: CASSRRGSGNTIYF; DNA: TGTGCCAGCAGCCGTCGGGGATCTGGAAACACCATATATTTT
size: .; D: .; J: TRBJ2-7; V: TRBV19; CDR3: CASSIGAGSYEQYF; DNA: TGTGCCAGTAGTATTGGGGCAGGGTCGTACGAGCAGTACTTC
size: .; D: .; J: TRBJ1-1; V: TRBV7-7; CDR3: CASSSRVNTEAFF; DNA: TGTGCTAGCAGCTCACGGGTCAACACTGAAGCTTTCTTT
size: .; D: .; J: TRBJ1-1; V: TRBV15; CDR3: CATSRDRSVNTEAFF; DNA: TGTGCCACCAGCAGAGATAGATCGGTGAACACTGAAGCTTTCTTT
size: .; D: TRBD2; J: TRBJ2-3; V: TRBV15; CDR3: CATSRGETSGGTDTQYF; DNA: TGTGCCACCAGCAGAGGAGAGACTAGCGGCGGCACAGATACGCAGTATTTT
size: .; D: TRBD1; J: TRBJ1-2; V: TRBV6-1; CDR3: CASSTGDYYGYTF; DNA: TGTGCCAGCAGTACAGGGGATTACTATGGCTACACCTTC
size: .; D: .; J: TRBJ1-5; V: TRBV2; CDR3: CASSEGNINSNQPQHF; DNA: TGTGCCAGCAGTGAAGGAAACATTAATAGCAATCAGCCCCAGCATTTT
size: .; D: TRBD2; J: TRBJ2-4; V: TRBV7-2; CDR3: CASSLSGGAKNIQYF; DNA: TGTGCCAGCAGCCTTAGCGGGGGGGCCAAAAACATTCAGTACTTC
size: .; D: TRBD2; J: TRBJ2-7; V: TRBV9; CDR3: CASSPRTSGDYEQYF; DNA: TGTGCCAGCAGCCCTCGGACTAGCGGGGACTACGAGCAGTACTTC